This TCR beta chain was identified in a study of technical replicates of blood from four donors. TCRdb's table, derived via immunoSEQ multiplex PCR, lists solely in-frame clones and lacks some. Here the sample spans some 80,000 clones, roughly 95% being singletons. V was pared by 1 base and J by 0 bases, with 10 bases between. Germline V gene lookup returns CDR1 LGHNA and CDR2 YNFKEQ. The CDR3 consists of 15 residues. This chain links TRBV4-2 with TRBJ2-7, with D possibly TRBD2 on 6 matching bases. The sample comprised T cells isolated from PBMCs. The receptor's source is a human donor in good health. The CDR3 nucleotides are TGTGCCAGCAGCCAAGGGTTGACTAGCTCCTACGAGCAGTACTTC. Translated, it gives CASSQGLTSSYEQYF.